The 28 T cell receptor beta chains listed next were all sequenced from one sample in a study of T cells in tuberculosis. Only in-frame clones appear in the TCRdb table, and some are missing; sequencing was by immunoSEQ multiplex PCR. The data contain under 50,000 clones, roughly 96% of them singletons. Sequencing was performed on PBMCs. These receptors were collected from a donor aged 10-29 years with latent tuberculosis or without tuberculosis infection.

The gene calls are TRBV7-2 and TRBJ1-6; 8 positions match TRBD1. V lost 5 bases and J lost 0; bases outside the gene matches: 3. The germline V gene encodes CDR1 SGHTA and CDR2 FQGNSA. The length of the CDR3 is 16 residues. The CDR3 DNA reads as TGTGCCAGCAGCCGGACAGGGAGCTCCTATAATTCACCCCTCCACTTT. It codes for CASSRTGSSYNSPLHF.

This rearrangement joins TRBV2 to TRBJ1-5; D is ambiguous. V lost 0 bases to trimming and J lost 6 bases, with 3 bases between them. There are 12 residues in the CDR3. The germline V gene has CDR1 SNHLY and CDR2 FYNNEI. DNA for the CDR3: TGTGCCAGCAGTGAAGCCGTTCAGCCCCAGCATTTT. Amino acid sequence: CASSEAVQPQHF.

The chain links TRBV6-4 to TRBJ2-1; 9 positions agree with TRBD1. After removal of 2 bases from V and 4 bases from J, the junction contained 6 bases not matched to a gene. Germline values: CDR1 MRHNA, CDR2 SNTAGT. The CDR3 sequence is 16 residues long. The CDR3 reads CASSDSNRGPYNEQFF. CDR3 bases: TGTGCCAGCAGTGACAGCAACAGGGGGCCTTACAATGAGCAGTTCTTC.

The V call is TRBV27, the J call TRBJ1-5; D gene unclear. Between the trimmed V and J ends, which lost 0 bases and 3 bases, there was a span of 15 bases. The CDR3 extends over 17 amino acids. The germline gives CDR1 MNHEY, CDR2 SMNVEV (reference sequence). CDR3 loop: CASSLSYRVSDNQPQHF. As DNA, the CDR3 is TGTGCCAGCAGTTTATCCTACAGAGTCTCGGACAATCAGCCCCAGCATTTT.

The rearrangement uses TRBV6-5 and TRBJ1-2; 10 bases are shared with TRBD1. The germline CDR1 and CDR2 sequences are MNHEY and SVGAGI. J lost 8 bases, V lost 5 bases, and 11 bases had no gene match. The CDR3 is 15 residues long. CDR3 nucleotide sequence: TGTGCCAGCAGTCCCGGGACAGGGGAGAACAAGGGCTACACCTTC. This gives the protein CASSPGTGENKGYTF.

The CDR3 loop reads CASSSKSGVSEAFF. CDR3 sequence (DNA): TGTGCCAGCAGCTCTAAATCAGGTGTTTCTGAAGCTTTCTTT. The rearrangement uses TRBV5-4 and TRBJ1-1; D not resolved. Per the germline V gene, CDR1 is SGHNT and CDR2 is YYREEE (reference sequence). Trimming pared 3 bases from V and 6 bases from J, leaving 15 bases between. The CDR3 contains 14 residues.

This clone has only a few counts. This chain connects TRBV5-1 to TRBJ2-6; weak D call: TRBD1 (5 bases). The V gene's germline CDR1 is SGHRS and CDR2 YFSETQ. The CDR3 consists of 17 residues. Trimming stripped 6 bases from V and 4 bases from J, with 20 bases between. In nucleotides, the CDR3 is TGCGCCAGCACCCCAGGTGACAGAACGTCGGGGGCCAACGTCCTGACTTTC. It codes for CASTPGDRTSGANVLTF.

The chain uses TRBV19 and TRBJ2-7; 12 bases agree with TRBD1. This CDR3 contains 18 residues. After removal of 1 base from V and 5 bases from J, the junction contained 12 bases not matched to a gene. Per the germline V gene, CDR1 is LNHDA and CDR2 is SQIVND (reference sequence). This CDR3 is CASSIAPIGTGGKHEQYF. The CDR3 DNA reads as TGTGCCAGTAGTATAGCGCCGATCGGGACAGGGGGCAAACACGAGCAGTACTTC. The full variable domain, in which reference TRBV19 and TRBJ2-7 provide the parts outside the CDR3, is DGGITQSPKYLFRKEGQNVTLSCEQNLNHDAMYWYRQDPGQGLRLIYYSQIVNDFQKGDIAEGYSVSREKKESFPLTVTSAQKNPTAFYLCASSIAPIGTGGKHEQYFGPGTRLTVT.

The CDR3 protein is CASSISTPGAYNEQFF. The CDR3 DNA reads as TGTGCCAGTAGTATTTCGACTCCAGGGGCCTACAATGAGCAGTTCTTC. V and J are TRBV19 and TRBJ2-1; a weak D match, TRBD1 (6 bases). Trimming left V 3 bases short and J 2 bases short, with 14 bases between. The CDR3 runs to 16 residues. In germline, CDR1 is LNHDA, CDR2 SQIVND (reference sequence).

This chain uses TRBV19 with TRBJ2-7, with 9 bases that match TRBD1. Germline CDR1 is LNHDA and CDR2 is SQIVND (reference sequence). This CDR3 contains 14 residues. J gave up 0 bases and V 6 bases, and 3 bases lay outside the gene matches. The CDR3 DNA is TGTGCCAGTAGCGCGGACAGGGGCTCCTACGAGCAGTACTTC. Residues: CASSADRGSYEQYF.

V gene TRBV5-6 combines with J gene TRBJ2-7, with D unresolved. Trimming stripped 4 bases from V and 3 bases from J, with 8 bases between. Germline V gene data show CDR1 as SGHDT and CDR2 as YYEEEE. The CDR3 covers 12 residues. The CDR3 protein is CASSRAGYEQYF. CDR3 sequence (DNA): TGTGCCAGCAGCCGCGCTGGCTACGAGCAGTACTTC.

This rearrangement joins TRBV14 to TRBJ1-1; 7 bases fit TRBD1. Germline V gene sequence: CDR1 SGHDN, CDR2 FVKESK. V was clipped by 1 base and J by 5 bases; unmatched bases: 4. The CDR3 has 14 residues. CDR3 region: CASSQVPGGTEAFF. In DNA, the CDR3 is TGTGCCAGCAGCCAAGTTCCAGGGGGAACTGAAGCTTTCTTT. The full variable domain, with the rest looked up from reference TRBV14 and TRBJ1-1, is EAGVTQFPSHSVIEKGQTVTLRCDPISGHDNLYWYRRVMGKEIKFLLHFVKESKQDESGMPNNRFLAERTGGTYSTLKVQPAELEDSGVYFCASSQVPGGTEAFFGQGTRLTVV.

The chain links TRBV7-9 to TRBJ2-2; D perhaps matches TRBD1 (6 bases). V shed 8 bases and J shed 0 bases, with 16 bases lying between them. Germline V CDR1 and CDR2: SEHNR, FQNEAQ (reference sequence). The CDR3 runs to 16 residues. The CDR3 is CASPSVEGANTGELFF. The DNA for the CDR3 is TGTGCCAGCCCCTCAGTAGAGGGGGCGAACACCGGGGAGCTGTTTTTT.

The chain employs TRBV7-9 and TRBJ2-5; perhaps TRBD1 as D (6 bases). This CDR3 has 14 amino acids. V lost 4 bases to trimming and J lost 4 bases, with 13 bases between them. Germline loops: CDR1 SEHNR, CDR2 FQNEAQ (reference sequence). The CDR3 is CASSSRDNTETQYF. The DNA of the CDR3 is TGTGCCAGCAGCTCCCGGGACAATACAGAGACCCAGTACTTC.

The CDR3, as DNA: TGTGCCAGCAATGGCGTGTCGGGACTAGCGGAAATTGAGCAGTTCTTC. As protein: CASNGVSGLAEIEQFF. The V gene is TRBV2, the J gene TRBJ2-1, with 11 bases that match TRBD2. Germline V gene sequence: CDR1 SNHLY, CDR2 FYNNEI. Germline trimming cut 7 bases from V and 9 bases from J; bases unmatched to any gene: 14. The CDR3 extends over 16 amino acids.

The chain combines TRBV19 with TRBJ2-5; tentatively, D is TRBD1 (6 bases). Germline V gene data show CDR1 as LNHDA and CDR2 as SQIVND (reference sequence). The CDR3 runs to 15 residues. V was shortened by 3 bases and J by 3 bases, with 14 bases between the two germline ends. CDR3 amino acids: CASSIGTGYEETQYF. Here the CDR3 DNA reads TGTGCCAGTAGTATCGGTACAGGGTATGAAGAGACCCAGTACTTC.

The CDR3 region has the DNA TGCGCCAGCAGTCAATCGCCCGTTGGCACCTGCAATCAGCCCCAGCATTTT. Its translation: CASSQSPVGTCNQPQHF. This rearrangement joins TRBV23-1 to TRBJ1-5, with no clear D. TRBV23-1 is labeled an ORF, and its function is uncertain. V lost 0 bases, J lost 2 bases, and 14 bases lay in between. The CDR3 length is 17 residues.

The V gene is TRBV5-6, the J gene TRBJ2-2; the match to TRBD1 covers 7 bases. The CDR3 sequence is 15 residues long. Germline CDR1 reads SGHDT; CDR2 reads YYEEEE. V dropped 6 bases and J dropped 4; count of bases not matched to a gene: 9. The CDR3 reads CASTIQGRGTGELFF. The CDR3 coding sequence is TGTGCCAGCACCATACAGGGGCGAGGCACCGGGGAGCTGTTTTTT.

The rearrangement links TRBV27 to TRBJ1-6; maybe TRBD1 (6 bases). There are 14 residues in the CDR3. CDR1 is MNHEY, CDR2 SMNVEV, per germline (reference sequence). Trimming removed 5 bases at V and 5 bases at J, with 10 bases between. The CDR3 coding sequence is TGTGCCAGCAGTCAAAGGGGGAATAATTCACCCCTCCACTTT. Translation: CASSQRGNNSPLHF.

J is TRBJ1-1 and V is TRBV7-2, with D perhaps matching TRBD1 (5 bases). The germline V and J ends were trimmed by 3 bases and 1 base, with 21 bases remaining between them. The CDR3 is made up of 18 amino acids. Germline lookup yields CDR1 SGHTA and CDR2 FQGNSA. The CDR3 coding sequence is TGTGCCAGCAGCTTGTACCGGTCCTATGGGGGAGGGAACACTGAAGCTTTCTTT. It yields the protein CASSLYRSYGGGNTEAFF.

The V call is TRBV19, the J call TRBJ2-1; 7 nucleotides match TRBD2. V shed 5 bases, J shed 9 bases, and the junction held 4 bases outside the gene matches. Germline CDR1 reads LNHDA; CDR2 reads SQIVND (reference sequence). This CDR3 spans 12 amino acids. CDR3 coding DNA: TGTGCCAGTAGTTCTGGGAGGGGTGAGCAGTTCTTC. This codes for CASSSGRGEQFF.

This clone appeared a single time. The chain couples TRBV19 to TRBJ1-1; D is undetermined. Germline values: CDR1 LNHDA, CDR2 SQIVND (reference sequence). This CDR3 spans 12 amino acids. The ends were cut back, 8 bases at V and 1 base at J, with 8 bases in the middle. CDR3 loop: CASATRNTEAFF. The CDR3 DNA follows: TGTGCCAGTGCTACGAGGAACACTGAAGCTTTCTTT.

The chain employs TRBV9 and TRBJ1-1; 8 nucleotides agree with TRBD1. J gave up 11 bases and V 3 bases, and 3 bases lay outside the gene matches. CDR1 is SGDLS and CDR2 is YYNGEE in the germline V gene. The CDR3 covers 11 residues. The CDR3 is CASSGTGMAFF. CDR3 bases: TGTGCCAGCAGCGGGACAGGGATGGCTTTCTTT.

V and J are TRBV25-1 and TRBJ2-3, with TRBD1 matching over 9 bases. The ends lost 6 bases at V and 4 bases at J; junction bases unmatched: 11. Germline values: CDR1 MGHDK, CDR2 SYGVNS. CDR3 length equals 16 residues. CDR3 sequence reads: CASRTPGTGTSDTQYF. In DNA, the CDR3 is TGTGCCAGCAGGACTCCCGGGACAGGGACATCAGATACGCAGTATTTT.

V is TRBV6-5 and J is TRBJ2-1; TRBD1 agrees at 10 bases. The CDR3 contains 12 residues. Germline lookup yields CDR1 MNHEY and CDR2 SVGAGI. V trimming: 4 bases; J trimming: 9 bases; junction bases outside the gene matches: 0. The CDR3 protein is CASSWTGGEQFF. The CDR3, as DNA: TGTGCCAGCAGTTGGACAGGGGGTGAGCAGTTCTTC.

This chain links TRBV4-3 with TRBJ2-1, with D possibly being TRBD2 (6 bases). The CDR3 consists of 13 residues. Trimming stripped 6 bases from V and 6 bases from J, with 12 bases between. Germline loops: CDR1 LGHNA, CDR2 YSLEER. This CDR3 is CASSIGGGNEQFF. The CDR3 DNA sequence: TGCGCCAGCAGTATTGGGGGAGGCAATGAGCAGTTCTTC.

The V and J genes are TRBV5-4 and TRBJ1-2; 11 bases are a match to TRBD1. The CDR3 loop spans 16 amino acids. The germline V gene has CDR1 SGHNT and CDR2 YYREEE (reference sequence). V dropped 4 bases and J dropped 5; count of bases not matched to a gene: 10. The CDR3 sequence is CASSSKGQGALYGYTF. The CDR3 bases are TGTGCCAGCAGCAGTAAAGGACAGGGGGCTCTGTATGGCTACACCTTC.

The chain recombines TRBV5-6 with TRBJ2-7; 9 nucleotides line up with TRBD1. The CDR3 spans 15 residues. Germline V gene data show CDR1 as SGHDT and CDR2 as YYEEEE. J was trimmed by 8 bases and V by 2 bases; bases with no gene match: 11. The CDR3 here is CASSFADRGKDKQYF. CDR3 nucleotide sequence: TGTGCCAGCAGCTTTGCAGACAGGGGGAAAGACAAGCAGTACTTC.